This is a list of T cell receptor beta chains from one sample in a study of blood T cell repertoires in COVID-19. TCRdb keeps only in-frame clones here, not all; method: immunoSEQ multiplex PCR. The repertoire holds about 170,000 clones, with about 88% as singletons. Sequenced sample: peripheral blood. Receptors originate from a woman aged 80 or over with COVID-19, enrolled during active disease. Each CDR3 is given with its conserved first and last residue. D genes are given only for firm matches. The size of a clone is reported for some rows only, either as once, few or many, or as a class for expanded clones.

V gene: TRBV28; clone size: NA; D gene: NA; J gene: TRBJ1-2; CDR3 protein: CASSFIGEAEGGGYTF; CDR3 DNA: TGTGCCAGCAGTTTCATCGGGGAGGCCGAAGGCGGAGGCTACACCTTC
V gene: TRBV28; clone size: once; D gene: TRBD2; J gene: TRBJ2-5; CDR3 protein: CASSPTGGTRKTQYF; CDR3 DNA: TGTGCCAGCAGTCCTACTGGGGGGACTAGGAAGACCCAGTACTTC
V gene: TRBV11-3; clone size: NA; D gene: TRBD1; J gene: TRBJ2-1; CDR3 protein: CASSLGQGDYNEQFF; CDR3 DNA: TGTGCCAGCAGCTTGGGGCAGGGGGATTACAATGAGCAGTTCTTC
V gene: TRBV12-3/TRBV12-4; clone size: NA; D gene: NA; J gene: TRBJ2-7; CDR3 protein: CASSPRVAYEQYF; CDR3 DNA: TGTGCCAGCAGCCCCAGGGTAGCCTACGAGCAGTACTTC
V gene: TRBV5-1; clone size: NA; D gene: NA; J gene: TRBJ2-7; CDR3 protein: CASSSDTYSYEQYF; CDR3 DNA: TGCGCCAGCAGCTCGGACACGTACTCCTACGAGCAGTACTTC
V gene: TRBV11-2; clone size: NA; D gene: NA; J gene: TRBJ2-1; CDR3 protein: CASSLDRGSYNEQFF; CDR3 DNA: TGTGCCAGCAGCTTAGATCGGGGATCCTACAATGAGCAGTTCTTC
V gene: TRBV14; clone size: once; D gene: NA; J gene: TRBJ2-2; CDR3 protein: CASSQVFYGELFF; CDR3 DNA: TGTGCCAGCAGCCAAGTATTCTACGGGGAGCTGTTTTTT
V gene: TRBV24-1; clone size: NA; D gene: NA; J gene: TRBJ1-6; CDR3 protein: CATSDAENFHF; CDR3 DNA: TGTGCCACCAGTGATGCCGAGAACTTCCACTTT
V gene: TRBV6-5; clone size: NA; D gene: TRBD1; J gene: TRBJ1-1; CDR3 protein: CASSYFGQGAEAFF; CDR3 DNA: TGTGCCAGCAGTTATTTCGGACAGGGCGCTGAAGCTTTCTTT
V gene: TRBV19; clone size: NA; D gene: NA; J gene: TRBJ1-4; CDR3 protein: CASRRQQEKLFF; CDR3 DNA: TGTGCCAGTAGACGACAGCAAGAAAAACTGTTTTTT
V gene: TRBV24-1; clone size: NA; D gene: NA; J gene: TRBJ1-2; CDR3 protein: CATSEGVAGYTF; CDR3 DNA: TGTGCCACCAGTGAGGGTGTAGCTGGCTACACCTTC
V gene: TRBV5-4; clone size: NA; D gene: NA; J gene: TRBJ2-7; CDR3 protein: CASSLDRDPSYEQYF; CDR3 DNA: TGTGCCAGCAGCTTGGACAGAGACCCATCCTACGAGCAGTACTTC
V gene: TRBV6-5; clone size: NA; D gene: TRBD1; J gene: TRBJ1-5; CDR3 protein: CASSHGTANQPQHF; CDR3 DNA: TGTGCCAGCAGCCACGGGACAGCGAATCAGCCCCAGCATTTT
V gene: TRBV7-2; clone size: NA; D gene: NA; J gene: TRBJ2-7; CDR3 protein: CASSLPARGAQSSYEQYF; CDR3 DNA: TGTGCCAGCAGCTTACCCGCGCGGGGCGCCCAGAGCTCCTACGAGCAGTACTTC
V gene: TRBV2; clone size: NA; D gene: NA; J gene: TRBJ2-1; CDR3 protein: CASRPGGSRNEQFF; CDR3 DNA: TGTGCCAGCAGGCCCGGGGGTAGCAGGAATGAGCAGTTCTTC
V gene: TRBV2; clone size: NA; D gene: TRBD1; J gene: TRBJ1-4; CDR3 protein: CASSEHRGNEKLFF; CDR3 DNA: TGTGCCAGCAGTGAACACAGGGGGAATGAAAAACTGTTTTTT
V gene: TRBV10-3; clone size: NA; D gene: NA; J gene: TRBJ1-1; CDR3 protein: CAISESWTANTEAFF; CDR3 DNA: TGTGCCATCAGTGAATCCTGGACAGCGAACACTGAAGCTTTCTTT
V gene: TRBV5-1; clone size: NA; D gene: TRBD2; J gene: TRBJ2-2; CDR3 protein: CASRYSGSGGNTGELFF; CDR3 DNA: TGCGCCAGCCGATATTCGGGGTCGGGAGGCAACACCGGGGAGCTGTTTTTT
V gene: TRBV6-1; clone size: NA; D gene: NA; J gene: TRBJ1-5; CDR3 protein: CASSEVNNQPQHF; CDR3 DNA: TGTGCCAGCAGTGAAGTCAACAATCAGCCCCAGCATTTT
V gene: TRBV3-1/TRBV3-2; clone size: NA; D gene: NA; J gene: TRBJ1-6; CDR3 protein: CASSQAPSQGSPLHF; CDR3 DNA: TGTGCCAGCAGCCAAGCCCCGTCCCAGGGATCACCCCTCCACTTT
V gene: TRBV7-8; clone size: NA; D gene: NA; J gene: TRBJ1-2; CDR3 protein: CASSSWQGNGGTF; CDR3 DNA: TGTGCCAGCAGCTCATGGCAGGGAAATGGTGGCACCTTC
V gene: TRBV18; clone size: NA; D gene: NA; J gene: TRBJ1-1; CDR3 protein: CASSPGRMNTEAFF; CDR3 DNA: TGTGCCAGCTCACCAGGCAGGATGAACACTGAAGCTTTCTTT
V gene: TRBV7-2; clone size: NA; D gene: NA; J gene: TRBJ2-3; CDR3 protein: CASEGFTDTQYF; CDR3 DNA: TGTGCCAGCGAGGGTTTTACAGATACGCAGTATTTT
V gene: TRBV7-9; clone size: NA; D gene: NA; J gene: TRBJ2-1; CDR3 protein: CASSLGEGGLNFF; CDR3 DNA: TGTGCCAGCAGCCTAGGTGAAGGCGGGCTAAATTTCTTC
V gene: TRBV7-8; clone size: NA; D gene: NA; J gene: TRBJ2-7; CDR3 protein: CASSLDREREQYF; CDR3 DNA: TGTGCCAGCAGCTTAGACAGGGAGCGCGAGCAGTACTTC
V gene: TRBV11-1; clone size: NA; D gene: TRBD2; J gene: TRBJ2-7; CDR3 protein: CASSLGTSGSYEQYF; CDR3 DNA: TGTGCCAGCAGCTTAGGGACTAGCGGGTCTTACGAGCAGTACTTC
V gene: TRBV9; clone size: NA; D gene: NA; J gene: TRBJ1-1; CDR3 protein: CASSVAARGGGSEAFF; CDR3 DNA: TGTGCCAGCAGCGTAGCTGCGCGGGGAGGTGGGAGTGAAGCTTTCTTT
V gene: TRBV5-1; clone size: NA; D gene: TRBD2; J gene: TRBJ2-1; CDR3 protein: CASSAVTSGSGGEQFF; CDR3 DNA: TGCGCCAGCAGCGCCGTGACTAGCGGGAGCGGAGGTGAGCAGTTCTTC
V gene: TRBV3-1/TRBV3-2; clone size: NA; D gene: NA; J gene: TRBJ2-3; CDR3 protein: CASSQDQSTDTQYF; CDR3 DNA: TGTGCCAGCAGCCAAGATCAAAGCACAGATACGCAGTATTTT
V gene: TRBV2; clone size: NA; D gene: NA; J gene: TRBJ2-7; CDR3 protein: CASSAEGQPYEQYF; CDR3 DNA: TGTGCCAGCAGTGCGGAGGGACAGCCCTACGAGCAGTACTTC
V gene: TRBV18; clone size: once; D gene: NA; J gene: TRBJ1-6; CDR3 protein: CASSPPDRNTNSPLHF; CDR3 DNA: TGTGCCAGCTCACCTCCCGACAGGAACACTAATTCACCCCTCCACTTT
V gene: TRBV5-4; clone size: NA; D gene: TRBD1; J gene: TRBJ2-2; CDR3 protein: CASSLDGTVTGELFF; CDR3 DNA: TGTGCCAGCAGCTTGGATGGGACAGTGACCGGGGAGCTGTTTTTT
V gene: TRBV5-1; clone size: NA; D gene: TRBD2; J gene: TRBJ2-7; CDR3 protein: CASSPQPTSGYEQYF; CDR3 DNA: TGCGCCAGCAGCCCCCAGCCGACTAGCGGGTACGAGCAGTACTTC
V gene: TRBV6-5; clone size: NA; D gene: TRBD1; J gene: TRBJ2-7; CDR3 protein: CASSVDRGLHEQYF; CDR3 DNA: TGTGCCAGCAGCGTGGACAGGGGGCTCCACGAGCAGTACTTC
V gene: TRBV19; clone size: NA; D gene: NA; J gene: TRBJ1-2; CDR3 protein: CASRQDTILRGYTF; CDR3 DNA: TGTGCCAGTAGGCAGGACACAATCTTACGTGGCTACACCTTC
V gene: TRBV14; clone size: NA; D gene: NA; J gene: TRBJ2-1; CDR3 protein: CASSQDRASSRYNEQFF; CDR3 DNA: TGTGCCAGCAGCCAAGACAGGGCGTCTTCTAGGTACAATGAGCAGTTCTTC
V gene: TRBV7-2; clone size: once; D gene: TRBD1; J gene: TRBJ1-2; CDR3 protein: CASSQVSGGMVYGYTF; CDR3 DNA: TGTGCCAGCAGTCAAGTCTCAGGGGGAATGGTCTATGGCTACACCTTC
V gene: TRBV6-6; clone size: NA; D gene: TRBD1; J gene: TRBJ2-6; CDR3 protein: CASSLMQGVFSGANVLTF; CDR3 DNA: TGTGCCAGCAGTCTAATGCAGGGGGTCTTCTCTGGGGCCAACGTCCTGACTTTC
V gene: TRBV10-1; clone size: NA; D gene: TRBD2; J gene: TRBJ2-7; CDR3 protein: CASSAWTSETYEQYF; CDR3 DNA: TGCGCCAGCAGTGCGTGGACTAGCGAAACCTACGAGCAGTACTTC
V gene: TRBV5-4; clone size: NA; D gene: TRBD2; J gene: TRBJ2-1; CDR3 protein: CASSLGTSGRVYNEQFF; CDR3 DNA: TGTGCCAGCAGCTTGGGGACTAGCGGGAGAGTCTACAATGAGCAGTTCTTC
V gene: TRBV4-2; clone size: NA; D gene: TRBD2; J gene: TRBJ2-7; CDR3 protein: CASSQDRDGRASYEQYF; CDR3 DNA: TGTGCCAGCAGCCAAGATCGGGACGGGAGGGCCTCCTACGAGCAGTACTTC
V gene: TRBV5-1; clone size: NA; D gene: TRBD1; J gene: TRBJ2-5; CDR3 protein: CASARPPGQGQETQYF; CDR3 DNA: TGCGCCAGCGCGCGCCCCCCGGGACAGGGACAAGAGACCCAGTACTTC
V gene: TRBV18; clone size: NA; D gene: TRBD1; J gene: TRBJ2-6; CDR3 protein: CASSPPRGQEAGANVLTF; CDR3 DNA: TGTGCCAGCTCACCCCCGAGGGGACAGGAGGCAGGGGCCAACGTCCTGACTTTC
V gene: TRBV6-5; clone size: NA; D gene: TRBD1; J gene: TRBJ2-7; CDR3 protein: CASSYSGTGGWYEQYF; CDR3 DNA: TGTGCCAGCAGTTACTCGGGGACAGGGGGCTGGTACGAGCAGTACTTC
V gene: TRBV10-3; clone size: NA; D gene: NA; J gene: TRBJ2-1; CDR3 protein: CAISLSNVEGDEQFF; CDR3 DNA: TGTGCCATCAGTCTATCGAACGTCGAAGGGGATGAGCAGTTCTTC
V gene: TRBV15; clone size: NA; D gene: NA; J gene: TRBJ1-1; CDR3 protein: CATSRVLSGEAFF; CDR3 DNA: TGTGCCACCAGCAGAGTTTTGAGTGGTGAAGCTTTCTTT
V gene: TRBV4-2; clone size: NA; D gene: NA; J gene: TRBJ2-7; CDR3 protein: CASSQGLFGEQYF; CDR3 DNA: TGTGCCAGCAGCCAGGGCCTTTTTGGCGAGCAGTACTTC
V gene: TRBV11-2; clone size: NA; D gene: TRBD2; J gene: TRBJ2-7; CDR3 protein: CASSAVRMTSGRDYEQYF; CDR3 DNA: TGTGCCAGCAGCGCGGTACGGATGACTAGCGGGAGGGACTACGAGCAGTACTTC
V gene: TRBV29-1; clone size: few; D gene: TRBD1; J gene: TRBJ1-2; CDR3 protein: CSVSPGQSYGYTF; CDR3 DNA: TGCAGCGTCTCACCGGGACAGAGCTATGGCTACACCTTC
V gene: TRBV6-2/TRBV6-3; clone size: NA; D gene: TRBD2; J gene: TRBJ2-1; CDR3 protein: CASSYSTSGRIHNEQFF; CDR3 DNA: TGTGCCAGCAGTTACTCGACTAGCGGGAGAATCCACAATGAGCAGTTCTTC
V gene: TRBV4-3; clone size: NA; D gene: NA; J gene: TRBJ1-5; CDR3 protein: CASSQDRQASNQPQHF; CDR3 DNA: TGCGCCAGCAGCCAAGATCGACAGGCGAGCAATCAGCCCCAGCATTTT
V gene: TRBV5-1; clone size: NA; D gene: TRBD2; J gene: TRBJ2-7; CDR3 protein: CASSLVGTSGYEQYF; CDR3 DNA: TGCGCCAGCAGCTTGGTCGGGACTAGCGGCTACGAGCAGTACTTC
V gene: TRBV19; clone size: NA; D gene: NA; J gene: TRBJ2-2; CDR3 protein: CASSPWTGRALSGYTGELFF; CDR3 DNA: TGTGCCAGTAGTCCTTGGACAGGGAGGGCGCTATCCGGGTACACCGGGGAGCTGTTTTTT
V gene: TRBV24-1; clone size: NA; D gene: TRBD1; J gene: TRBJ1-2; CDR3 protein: CATSDSWGQGAGYTF; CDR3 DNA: TGTGCCACCAGTGATTCCTGGGGACAGGGGGCTGGCTACACCTTC
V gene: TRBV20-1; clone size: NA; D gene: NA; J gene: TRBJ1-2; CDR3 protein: CSATGLYGYTF; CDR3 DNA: TGCAGCGCGACAGGTCTCTATGGCTACACCTTC
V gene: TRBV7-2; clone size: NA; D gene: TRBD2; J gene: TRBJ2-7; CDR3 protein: CASLAGPASDYF; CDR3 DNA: TGTGCCAGCCTAGCGGGGCCCGCTTCCGACTACTTC
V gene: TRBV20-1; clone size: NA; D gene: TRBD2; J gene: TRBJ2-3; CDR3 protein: CSASGAGGVADTQYF; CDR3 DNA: TGCAGTGCTAGTGGCGCGGGAGGGGTGGCAGATACGCAGTATTTT